This is a list of T cell receptor beta chains from one sample in a study of cytotoxic CD8 clonotypes in ibrutinib-treated CLL. TCRdb keeps only in-frame clones here, not all; method: immunoSEQ multiplex PCR. This sample carries 190,000 or so clones, around 72% of them seen once, and the ten largest clones take around 15%. Source: PBMCs, taken after 24 months of ibrutinib treatment. The receptors originated from a human donor with chronic lymphocytic leukemia. CDR3s include the opening cysteine and the closing phenylalanine or tryptophan. D genes are given only for firm matches. Some rows mark clone size as missing; the rest say once, few, many or name a class of expanded clone.

D gene	clone size	V gene	J gene	CDR3 protein	CDR3 DNA
NA	once	TRBV28	TRBJ2-1	CASSLEFLGGRDEQFF	TGTGCCAGCAGTCTAGAGTTTTTGGGGGGGCGTGATGAGCAGTTCTTC
TRBD2	NA	TRBV10-3	TRBJ2-2	CAISESSASGRATNTGELFF	TGTGCCATCAGTGAGTCATCGGCTAGCGGGAGGGCCACAAACACCGGGGAGCTGTTTTTT
TRBD1	NA	TRBV7-9	TRBJ2-7	CASSTPGTGSYEQYF	TGTGCCAGCAGCACGCCCGGGACAGGCTCCTACGAGCAGTACTTC
TRBD2	few	TRBV6-5	TRBJ2-7	CASSTSGSEQYF	TGTGCCAGCAGCACTAGCGGGAGTGAGCAGTACTTC
NA	NA	TRBV5-8	TRBJ1-2	CASVWATEGYTF	TGTGCCAGCGTCTGGGCAACGGAGGGCTACACCTTC
NA	NA	TRBV11-3	TRBJ2-7	CASSLGGEYEQYF	TGTGCCAGCAGCTTAGGCGGGGAGTACGAGCAGTACTTC
NA	NA	TRBV2	TRBJ2-4	CASSPETSSKNIQYF	TGTGCCAGCAGTCCAGAGACTAGTTCCAAAAACATTCAGTACTTC
NA	few	TRBV27	TRBJ2-7	CASSFRPPTLGTTYEQYF	TGTGCCAGCAGTTTCCGACCACCGACCCTTGGGACAACCTACGAGCAGTACTTC
NA	NA	TRBV11-3	TRBJ2-3	CASSLGPGGVTDTQYF	TGTGCCAGCAGCTTAGGTCCAGGTGGAGTGACAGATACGCAGTATTTT
TRBD1	NA	TRBV28	TRBJ2-5	CASTMTGGETQYF	TGTGCCAGCACTATGACAGGGGGAGAGACCCAGTACTTC
TRBD2	NA	TRBV4-3	TRBJ2-1	CASSQDGTSGRPSRNEQFF	TGCGCCAGCAGCCAGGACGGGACTAGCGGGAGGCCATCGCGGAATGAGCAGTTCTTC
TRBD2	NA	TRBV9	TRBJ2-5	CASSVGTSGRLETQYF	TGTGCCAGCAGCGTAGGGACTAGCGGGAGGCTAGAGACCCAGTACTTC
NA	NA	TRBV6-6	TRBJ2-7	CASSRGLADYEQYF	TGTGCCAGCTCCAGGGGGCTAGCGGATTACGAGCAGTACTTC
NA	NA	TRBV5-4	TRBJ1-1	CASSSLGGYTEAFF	TGTGCCAGCAGCTCCCTAGGCGGCTACACTGAAGCTTTCTTT
NA	NA	TRBV10-3	TRBJ1-2	CAIRPPTNYGYTF	TGTGCCATCAGGCCCCCCACTAACTATGGCTACACCTTC
NA	NA	TRBV9	TRBJ2-1	CASSPRPYNEQFF	TGTGCCAGCAGCCCACGCCCCTACAATGAGCAGTTCTTC
TRBD1	NA	TRBV5-1	TRBJ2-3	CASSETGAQYF	TGCGCCAGCAGCGAAACAGGGGCGCAGTATTTT
NA	NA	TRBV29-1	TRBJ2-5	CSVEEHQETQYF	TGCAGCGTTGAAGAGCACCAAGAGACCCAGTACTTC
NA	NA	TRBV4-2	TRBJ2-1	CASSQGGSSDEQFF	TGTGCCAGCAGCCAAGGGGGTAGCAGCGATGAGCAGTTCTTC
NA	NA	TRBV30	TRBJ2-5	CAWSLRETQYF	TGTGCCTGGAGTTTAAGGGAGACCCAGTACTTC
TRBD2	NA	TRBV28	TRBJ2-3	CASSETSGTKHTQYF	TGTGCCAGCAGTGAAACTTCCGGGACTAAGCATACGCAGTATTTT
NA	many	TRBV7-8	TRBJ1-5	CASSLARAWGRNNQPQHF	TGTGCCAGCAGCTTAGCGCGGGCGTGGGGGAGGAACAATCAGCCCCAGCATTTT
NA	NA	TRBV9	TRBJ1-5	CASSFGIDSNQPQHF	TGTGCCAGCAGCTTCGGGATTGATAGCAATCAGCCCCAGCATTTT
TRBD1	NA	TRBV7-2	TRBJ1-1	CASGRGDTEAFF	TGTGCCAGCGGCAGGGGGGACACTGAAGCTTTCTTT
NA	few	TRBV6-5	TRBJ1-2	CAPSQFNSYGYTF	TGTGCCCCCAGCCAGTTCAACTCCTATGGCTACACCTTC
NA	NA	TRBV25-1	TRBJ2-6	CASSETGANVLTF	TGTGCCAGCAGTGAAACAGGGGCCAACGTCCTGACTTTC
TRBD2	NA	TRBV29-1	TRBJ2-7	CSVEVVAGREPYEQYF	TGCAGCGTTGAAGTAGTAGCGGGACGTGAACCGTACGAGCAGTACTTC
NA	NA	TRBV27	TRBJ2-5	CASKGSGGTQYF	TGTGCCAGCAAAGGGAGTGGGGGGACCCAGTACTTC
NA	once	TRBV27	TRBJ1-5	CASRRDPGGNQPQHF	TGTGCCAGCAGGCGGGACCCCGGGGGCAATCAGCCCCAGCATTTT
NA	NA	TRBV30	TRBJ1-1	CAWTPRGDTEAFF	TGTGCCTGGACCCCCCGGGGCGACACTGAAGCTTTCTTT